This T cell receptor beta chain appears in the sequencing data of a study of cytomegalovirus exposure and HLA in healthy donors. Findings and limits, study-wide: Previous analysis showed most TCR beta V segments were productive about 87% or about 30% of the time. Some V segments, including TRBV6-2 and TRBV6-3, were excluded as indistinguishable. A likely sequencing artifact accounted for one observed cluster of highly shared sequence variants.

There are 13 residues in the CDR3. Germline loops: CDR1 SGHNT, CDR2 YYREEE (reference sequence). Trimming pared 1 base from V and 1 base from J, leaving 4 bases between. A multiplex PCR was run with 60 Vbeta primers and 13 Jbeta primers. Assay used: immunoSEQ multiplex PCR; TCRdb lists only in-frame clones, some missing. The sample records roughly 150,000 clones, 75% being singletons. Regarding this clone: Its target is not known.

The TCR sequence derives from a man aged 25 to 45 in good health and CMV-seronegative. The V and J genes are TRBV5-4 and TRBJ2-3; D gene ambiguous. Sequences were obtained from PBMCs. CDR3 amino acids: CASSLSGTDTQYF. The CDR3, as DNA: TGTGCCAGCAGCTTGAGCGGCACAGATACGCAGTATTTT.